This TCR beta chain was found in a study of CD8+CD57+ T cells in acquired aplastic anemia. Turning to the study itself: Mean DNA quantity obtained from sorted CD4+ and CD8+ cells was 2.5 to 4 ug.

In this sample, this clonotype turned up many times. Previously, flow cytometry had revealed CD8+CD57+ cell expansion in the patients chosen for sequencing. All participating patients were living with severe acquired aplastic anemia. Patients had undergone no therapy by the time their blood was sampled. Profiles of TCR beta VDJ and CDR3 were generated from a genomic DNA template. Using its own MiXCR run on the reads, TCRdb lists one record per CDR3 protein. Of 150,000 or so distinct CDR3 sequences listed, 40% to 55% were seen once; the top ten hold 3.2%. The CDR3 extends over 11 amino acids. V lost 10 bases and J 6 bases, leaving 9 bases between the germline ends. Germline CDR1 and CDR2: SEHNR and FQNEAQ (reference sequence).

The receptor was derived from a human donor with aplastic anemia. This rearrangement joins TRBV7-9 to TRBJ2-2; D is perhaps TRBD1 (6 bases). What was sequenced was sorted CD4+, CD8+, or CD8+CD57+ T cells (not recorded which) from PBMCs. DNA for the CDR3: TGTGCCATCCCAGGGGCCGGGGAGCTGTTTTTT. This gives the protein CAIPGAGELFF.